These T cell receptor beta chains were read from a single sample in a study of a mutant IDH1 vaccine in newly diagnosed glioma. Clones were sequenced by immunoSEQ multiplex PCR, and TCRdb holds only the in-frame ones, with some missing. There are tens of thousands of clones in the sample; approximately 80% occur only once, and nearly 20% lies in the top ten. Sequences were derived from PBMCs, sampled from a glioma patient treated with radiotherapy, temozolomide or both. The receptors stem from a young man with glioma. The CDR3 runs from the conserved cysteine through the conserved F or W. D genes are given only for firm matches. Part of the rows lack a size; the others show once, few, many or a class for expanded clones.

TGTGCCAGCAGTCTCGGGCCCTTCTACGAGCAGTACTTC	CASSLGPFYEQYF	.	TRBV27	TRBJ2-7	.
TGTGCCAGCAGCGTAGGTCCCCCCCGGGGGCCTTTCACAGATACGCAGTATTTT	CASSVGPPRGPFTDTQYF	.	TRBV9	TRBJ2-3	.
TGTGCCAGCAGTTATGACAGGGCCACCTACGAGCAGTACTTC	CASSYDRATYEQYF	.	TRBV6-5	TRBJ2-7	TRBD1
TGTGCCAGCAGTTCCGGGACAGGGGCAACTAATGAAAAACTGTTTTTT	CASSSGTGATNEKLFF	.	TRBV6-5	TRBJ1-4	TRBD1
TGTGCCAGCAGTGAAGTCCCAGGATACAATGGCTACACCTTC	CASSEVPGYNGYTF	.	TRBV25-1	TRBJ1-2	.
TGTGCCACCAGCAAACAGGTTACAACTAATGAAAAACTGTTTTTT	CATSKQVTTNEKLFF	.	TRBV15	TRBJ1-4	.
TGTGCCAGCAGCCAAACTCAGGGGAGCTCTGGAAACACCATATATTTT	CASSQTQGSSGNTIYF	.	TRBV14	TRBJ1-3	.
TGCGCCAGCAGTGAAACACCGTACGAGCAGTACTTC	CASSETPYEQYF	once	TRBV10-2	TRBJ2-7	.
TGTGCCAGCAGCGTAGATGTGGGAACCTCCTACGAGCAGTACTTC	CASSVDVGTSYEQYF	.	TRBV9	TRBJ2-7	.
TGTGCCAGCAGCGTAGTTTCCGGACAGGCTGTCTATGGCTACACCTTC	CASSVVSGQAVYGYTF	.	TRBV9	TRBJ1-2	TRBD1
TGTGCCAGCAGCTTCAGGGTAGACCAGCCCCAGCATTTT	CASSFRVDQPQHF	.	TRBV2	TRBJ1-5	.
TGTGCCAGCCGGTTTTTCCCCGGACAGGATTCCTACGAGCAGTACTTC	CASRFFPGQDSYEQYF	few	TRBV27	TRBJ2-7	TRBD1
TGTGCCAGCAGCGTAGGGGGGACCGGGGAGCTGTTTTTT	CASSVGGTGELFF	.	TRBV9	TRBJ2-2	.